These 20 T cell receptor beta chains were sequenced from one sample in a study of blood T cell repertoires in COVID-19. Data came from immunoSEQ multiplex PCR; TCRdb stores just in-frame clones and leaves some out. The sample gives over 200,000 clones, about 80% of which show up once; about 3.1% is in the top ten. Source material: peripheral blood. The receptors stem from a woman aged 80 or older with acute or convalescent COVID-19.

This clone appeared a single time. The genes are TRBV5-1 and TRBJ1-5; 7 bases map to TRBD1. Germline values: CDR1 SGHRS, CDR2 YFSETQ. Trimming took 4 bases from V and 5 from J; bases not matched to a gene: 3. The CDR3 totals 13 residues. DNA for the CDR3: TGCGCCAGCAGCCTAGGGACAGATCAGCCCCAGCATTTT. It yields the protein CASSLGTDQPQHF.

This clone was seen only once. The chain joins TRBV20-1 to TRBJ1-6; TRBD1 is a possible D gene (5 bases). CDR1 is DFQATT, CDR2 SNEGSKA, per germline (reference sequence). Trimming took off 3 bases at V and 9 bases at J, with 12 bases between the two ends. The CDR3 runs 13 residues. The CDR3 loop is CSASYQGGSPLHF. The CDR3 DNA sequence: TGCAGTGCTAGTTACCAGGGTGGTTCACCCCTCCACTTT.

Only a few counts were recorded for this clone. This rearrangement joins TRBV7-8 to TRBJ1-1, with D possibly matching TRBD1 (6 bases). The CDR3 loop spans 14 amino acids. V was trimmed by 3 bases and J by 2 bases, leaving 10 bases between them. Per the germline V gene, CDR1 is SGHVS and CDR2 is FQNEAQ. The CDR3 region is CASSFGRGNTEAFF. The CDR3 DNA reads as TGTGCCAGCAGCTTTGGCAGGGGTAACACTGAAGCTTTCTTT.

The V and J genes are TRBV19 and TRBJ2-7, with TRBD2 matching 8 bases. CDR1 and CDR2 from the germline V gene are LNHDA and SQIVND (reference sequence). This CDR3 has 14 residues. The ends lost 10 bases at V and 3 bases at J; junction bases unmatched: 11. CDR3: CATSLTGGVYEQYF. The CDR3 DNA is TGTGCCACGAGCCTGACGGGGGGGGTCTACGAGCAGTACTTC.

J is TRBJ1-5 and V is TRBV7-2; D is possibly TRBD1 (5 bases). The germline V gene encodes CDR1 SGHTA and CDR2 FQGNSA. Trimming shortened V by 4 bases and J by 3 bases, and 10 bases separated the two germline ends. The CDR3 extends over 14 amino acids. The CDR3 DNA follows: TGTGCCAGCAGCTGGACACCCTACAATCAGCCCCAGCATTTT. Protein: CASSWTPYNQPQHF.

The genes are TRBV10-2 and TRBJ2-1; 12 bases align to TRBD2. The CDR3 runs to 17 residues. Trimming removed 0 bases from V and 8 bases from J; junction bases left unmatched: 8. In germline, CDR1 is WSHSY, CDR2 SAAADI. The CDR3 sequence is CASSESWASGRAYEQFF. In nucleotides, the CDR3 is TGCGCCAGCAGTGAGTCTTGGGCTAGCGGGAGGGCTTATGAGCAGTTCTTC.

The chain joins TRBV5-4 to TRBJ2-5, with D tentatively TRBD1 (6 bases). This CDR3 region has 15 residues. Germline CDR1 SGHNT, CDR2 YYREEE (reference sequence). V gave up 3 bases and J gave up 2 bases, with 14 bases separating them. The CDR3 reads CASSSEQGLQETQYF. In nucleotides, the CDR3 is TGTGCCAGCAGCTCCGAACAGGGCCTACAAGAGACCCAGTACTTC.

The sample holds a few counts of this clone. Different DNA sequences within this sample yield the same CDR3. The chain is built from TRBV27 and TRBJ1-1; tentative D call: TRBD1 (5 bases). Germline CDR1 is MNHEY and CDR2 is SMNVEV (reference sequence). The CDR3 is 14 residues long. Between the trimmed V and J ends, which lost 5 bases and 2 bases, there was a span of 12 bases. The CDR3 sequence: CASSPSRENTEAFF. The DNA for the CDR3 is TGTGCCAGCAGTCCCAGCAGGGAAAACACTGAAGCTTTCTTT.

The V call is TRBV5-1, the J call TRBJ1-5, with D perhaps TRBD1 (5 bases). The CDR3 extends over 15 amino acids. The germline V gene has CDR1 SGHRS and CDR2 YFSETQ. V lost 4 bases to trimming and J lost 7 bases, with 18 bases between them. CDR3 DNA sequence: TGCGCCAGCAGCCCGGGGGGTCATGGGGAACAGCCCCAGCATTTT. Amino acid sequence: CASSPGGHGEQPQHF.

The rearrangement joins TRBV18 to TRBJ1-2, with 8 bases matching TRBD1. Germline values: CDR1 KGHSH, CDR2 LQKENI. The CDR3 consists of 13 residues. Germline trimming cut 2 bases from V and 7 bases from J; bases unmatched to any gene: 3. Here the CDR3 DNA reads TGTGCCAGCTCACCAGGACAGGGCGGTGGCTACACCTTC. It encodes CASSPGQGGGYTF.

CDR3 nucleotides: TGCAGTGCTAGTCTGGGAGGTGACGGCTACACCTTC. It encodes CSASLGGDGYTF. The chain joins TRBV20-1 to TRBJ1-2; no clear D gene. Trimming took 3 bases from V and 8 from J, leaving 13 bases between them. Germline V gene lookup returns CDR1 DFQATT and CDR2 SNEGSKA (reference sequence). There are 12 residues in the CDR3.

This rearrangement joins TRBV28 to TRBJ1-2; 7 nucleotides match TRBD1. With V trimmed by 8 bases and J by 10 bases, 10 bases remained unmatched. CDR1 is MDHEN and CDR2 is SYDVKM in the germline V gene. This CDR3 is built from 12 residues. The CDR3 loop is CASAELTGDYTF. Here the CDR3 DNA reads TGTGCCAGCGCTGAACTTACAGGGGACTACACCTTC.

The CDR3 protein is CASSYPPAGNYNEQFF. In DNA, the CDR3 is TGTGCCAGCAGTTACCCCCCGGCGGGGAATTACAATGAGCAGTTCTTC. The chain couples TRBV6-2 or TRBV6-3 to TRBJ2-1; D is possibly TRBD2 (6 bases). Germline CDR1 reads MNHEY; CDR2 reads SVGEGT. The CDR3 contains 16 residues. V was shortened by 2 bases and J by 4 bases, with 15 bases between the two germline ends.

The chain combines TRBV5-1 with TRBJ1-6; weak D call: TRBD1 (5 bases). CDR1 and CDR2 from the germline V gene are SGHRS and YFSETQ. CDR3 length: 14 amino acids. Deletions cut 5 bases from V and 7 bases from J, with 13 bases between. The DNA of the CDR3 is TGCGCCAGCAGGCAGGGTTTTGGGAATTCACCCCTCCACTTT. Its protein is CASRQGFGNSPLHF. Drawing the rest from reference TRBV5-1 and TRBJ1-6, the complete variable domain is KAGVTQTPRYLIKTRGQQVTLSCSPISGHRSVSWYQQTPGQGLQFLFEYFSETQRNKGNFPGRFSGRQFSNSRSEMNVSTLELGDSALYLCASRQGFGNSPLHFGNGTRLTVT.

The rearrangement joins TRBV6-6 to TRBJ1-6, with D unresolved. V lost 7 bases to trimming and J lost 9 bases, with 13 bases between them. This CDR3 spans 13 amino acids. The germline gives CDR1 MNHNY, CDR2 SVGAGI (reference sequence). The CDR3 sequence: CASTRRPGSPLHF. The DNA of the CDR3 is TGTGCCAGCACCAGACGACCGGGTTCACCCCTCCACTTT.

This sequence joins TRBV6-2 or TRBV6-3 and TRBJ2-1; D gene ambiguous. Per the germline V gene, CDR1 is MNHEY and CDR2 is SVGEGT. The CDR3 extends over 12 amino acids. The V end lost 4 bases, the J end lost 8 bases, and 9 bases lay between the germline ends. The CDR3 here is CASSSSVDEQFF. The CDR3 region has the DNA TGTGCCAGCAGTTCGTCGGTTGATGAGCAGTTCTTC.

The chain combines TRBV3-1 (or the pseudogene TRBV3-2) with TRBJ1-4; no firm D call. V shed 1 base and J shed 8 bases, with 8 bases lying between them. The CDR3 runs 13 residues. CDR1 LGHDT and CDR2 YNNKEL come from the germline V gene (reference sequence). CDR3 sequence reads: CASSQGSVEKLFF. In nucleotides, the CDR3 is TGTGCCAGCAGCCAAGGGTCAGTAGAAAAACTGTTTTTT.

The genes are TRBV5-5 and TRBJ2-6; 10 positions match TRBD1. Germline V gene data show CDR1 as SGHKS and CDR2 as YYEKEE (reference sequence). The CDR3 has 19 amino acids. J gave up 0 bases and V 4 bases, and 10 bases lay outside the gene matches. The CDR3 region has the DNA TGTGCCAGCAGCATCGGACCGGGACAGGGGTTCTCTGGGGCCAACGTCCTGACTTTC. Translated, it gives CASSIGPGQGFSGANVLTF.

This rearrangement joins TRBV7-9 to TRBJ2-7; D gene ambiguous. V was clipped by 5 bases and J by 1 base, with 12 bases between them. This CDR3 spans 14 amino acids. CDR1 is SEHNR, CDR2 FQNEAQ, per germline (reference sequence). The chain's CDR3 is CASSDASLSYEQYF. The CDR3 DNA follows: TGTGCCAGCAGCGATGCTTCCCTATCCTACGAGCAGTACTTC. The full variable domain, rest sourced from reference TRBV7-9 and TRBJ2-7, is DTGVSQNPRHKITKRGQNVTFRCDPISEHNRLYWYRQTLGQGPEFLTYFQNEAQLEKSRLLSDRFSAERPKGSFSTLEIQRTEQGDSAMYLCASSDASLSYEQYFGPGTRLTVT.

The CDR3, as DNA: TGTGCCAGCAGCATCCTCGGGGGTGTGGGCTCCGAGCAGTACTTC. Translated, it gives CASSILGGVGSEQYF. The rearrangement links TRBV7-8 to TRBJ2-7; weak D call: TRBD2 (6 bases). Germline assignment: CDR1 SGHVS and CDR2 FQNEAQ. The V end was cut by 5 bases, the J end by 6 bases, with 20 bases between. The length of the CDR3 is 15 residues.